The sequence of this T cell receptor beta chain was determined in a study of CD8+ T cells in alopecia areata. Documented treatment: oral pan-JAK inhibitor, 5-10 mg twice daily. This clone came up a few times. The V end was cut by 5 bases, the J end by 6 bases, with 10 bases between. Germline loops: CDR1 DFQATT, CDR2 SNEGSKA (reference sequence). This CDR3 region has 11 residues. cDNA prepared by RNA extraction and subsequent reverse transcription served as the template for sequencing. This table comes from immunoSEQ multiplex PCR, and its TCRdb copy is limited to in-frame clones, with some not included. Here the sample spans some 95,000 clones, 44% being singletons.

The origin of this receptor is a human donor with alopecia areata. Sequencing was performed on CD8+ T cells sorted from blood, taken at week 24, from a patient treated with tofacitinib. V and J are TRBV20-1 and TRBJ1-2; D gene uncertain. The CDR3 region is CSAPGTHGYTF. The CDR3 DNA sequence: TGCAGTGCTCCGGGTACCCATGGCTACACCTTC.